Below are 19 T cell receptor beta chains sequenced from a single sample in a study of cytomegalovirus exposure and HLA in healthy donors. Researchers ran the PCR with 60 Vbeta and 13 Jbeta primers. Sequencing was performed with immunoSEQ multiplex PCR; in TCRdb, only in-frame clones are kept and a portion is missing. The sample lists 100,000 to 150,000 clones, roughly four fifths occurring once. Sequencing was done on a sample of PBMCs. These receptors were taken from a man aged 50 to 59 in good health and CMV-seropositive.

The rearrangement uses TRBV19 and TRBJ1-1; D is perhaps TRBD1 (5 bases). In germline, CDR1 is LNHDA, CDR2 SQIVND (reference sequence). V lost 4 bases to trimming and J lost 1 base, with 19 bases between them. CDR3 length equals 17 residues. CDR3 sequence reads: CASSKFTEQAPNTEAFF. The CDR3 nucleotides are TGTGCCAGTAGTAAGTTTACAGAACAGGCCCCGAACACTGAAGCTTTCTTT.

The chain is built from TRBV18 and TRBJ2-3; 11 nucleotides line up with TRBD1. The germline CDR1 and CDR2 sequences are KGHSH and LQKENI. The CDR3 has 16 residues. J gave up 0 bases and V 3 bases, and 2 bases lay outside the gene matches. The CDR3 DNA follows: TGTGCCAGCTCACCTTGGGACAGGGGGAGCACAGATACGCAGTATTTT. This sequence encodes CASSPWDRGSTDTQYF.

This chain uses TRBV9 with TRBJ1-2, with 7 bases that match TRBD1. The CDR3 is 16 residues long. With V trimmed by 0 bases and J by 2 bases, 7 bases remained unmatched. Germline lookup yields CDR1 SGDLS and CDR2 YYNGEE. Here the CDR3 reads CASSVAGQMLNYGYTF. The CDR3 bases are TGTGCCAGCAGCGTAGCGGGACAGATGCTAAACTATGGCTACACCTTC.

This rearrangement joins TRBV5-1 to TRBJ2-7, with a tentative D call TRBD1 (6 bases). This CDR3 spans 15 amino acids. The V end was cut by 1 base, the J end by 0 bases, with 11 bases between. Germline V gene data show CDR1 as SGHRS and CDR2 as YFSETQ. CDR3 nucleotides: TGCGCCAGCAGCTTGCGGGGCAGGGGCTCCTACGAGCAGTACTTC. It encodes CASSLRGRGSYEQYF. Filled out from reference TRBV5-1 and TRBJ2-7, the complete variable domain reads KAGVTQTPRYLIKTRGQQVTLSCSPISGHRSVSWYQQTPGQGLQFLFEYFSETQRNKGNFPGRFSGRQFSNSRSEMNVSTLELGDSALYLCASSLRGRGSYEQYFGPGTRLTVT.

J is TRBJ1-5 and V is TRBV19, with 7 bases that match TRBD1. The CDR3 consists of 16 residues. With 5 bases clipped from V and 0 bases from J, the junction kept 7 bases outside the gene matches. Germline CDR1 is LNHDA and CDR2 is SQIVND (reference sequence). The chain's CDR3 is CASSDIQGGSNQPQHF. The CDR3 nucleotides are TGTGCCAGTAGTGACATTCAGGGGGGTAGCAATCAGCCCCAGCATTTT.

The chain carries TRBV6-5 and TRBJ1-3; D gene uncertain. The CDR3 is 14 amino acids. V was pared by 0 bases and J by 0 bases, with 3 bases between. Germline CDR1 is MNHEY and CDR2 is SVGAGI. This CDR3 reads CASSYSRSGNTIYF. Written as DNA, the CDR3 is TGTGCCAGCAGTTACTCTCGCTCTGGAAACACCATATATTTT.

The V and J genes are TRBV15 and TRBJ2-4; TRBD2 is a possible D gene (5 bases). Germline values: CDR1 LNHNV, CDR2 YYDKDF (reference sequence). Trimming pared 6 bases from V and 8 bases from J, leaving 20 bases between. The CDR3 contains 15 residues. The CDR3, as DNA: TGTGCCACCAGATCTAAGGACTTCCGGGTGGACATTCAGTACTTC. This sequence encodes CATRSKDFRVDIQYF.

The chain combines TRBV10-3 with TRBJ2-3; 11 bases are shared with TRBD2. The length of the CDR3 is 15 residues. CDR1 is ENHRY and CDR2 is SYGVKD in the germline V gene. The V segment lost 4 bases and the J segment 4 bases; nucleotides outside the gene matches: 4. For the CDR3, the DNA is TGTGCCATCAGTGGAACTAGCGGGAGCCCAGATACGCAGTATTTT. Amino acid sequence: CAISGTSGSPDTQYF.

The J gene is TRBJ1-1, the V gene TRBV7-9, with TRBD1 identical over 7 bases. The germline gives CDR1 SEHNR, CDR2 FQNEAQ (reference sequence). This CDR3 has 16 amino acids. J gave up 2 bases and V 3 bases, and 9 bases lay outside the gene matches. The CDR3 loop reads CASSFLFTGDNTEAFF. Here the CDR3 DNA reads TGTGCCAGCAGCTTCCTCTTTACAGGGGATAACACTGAAGCTTTCTTT. The full variable domain, rest sourced from reference TRBV7-9 and TRBJ1-1, is DTGVSQNPRHKITKRGQNVTFRCDPISEHNRLYWYRQTLGQGPEFLTYFQNEAQLEKSRLLSDRFSAERPKGSFSTLEIQRTEQGDSAMYLCASSFLFTGDNTEAFFGQGTRLTVV.

The rearrangement joins TRBV5-1 to TRBJ2-7, with 9 bases matching TRBD1. There are 15 residues in the CDR3. V lost 3 bases to trimming and J lost 0 bases; unmatched junction nucleotides: 4. Germline CDR1 reads SGHRS; CDR2 reads YFSETQ. Here the CDR3 reads CASSSPDRGSYEQYF. CDR3 nucleotide sequence: TGCGCCAGCAGCTCCCCGGACAGGGGCTCCTACGAGCAGTACTTC.

The J gene is TRBJ1-2, the V gene TRBV25-1, with D tentatively TRBD1 (6 bases). The V and J ends lost 1 base and 2 bases respectively, with 11 bases between them. The CDR3 is made up of 15 amino acids. Germline V gene sequence: CDR1 MGHDK, CDR2 SYGVNS. In DNA, the CDR3 is TGTGCCAGCAGTGAATTGTGGGACACCAACTATGGCTACACCTTC. It yields the protein CASSELWDTNYGYTF.

This clone was found once. The chain is built from TRBV10-3 and TRBJ2-2; D remains ambiguous. The CDR3 loop spans 16 amino acids. Trimming removed 3 bases at V and 3 bases at J, with 14 bases between. Germline CDR1 and CDR2: ENHRY and SYGVKD. The CDR3 coding sequence is TGTGCCATCAGTGATGGAACAGAACTCTACACCGGGGAGCTGTTTTTT. Its protein is CAISDGTELYTGELFF.

This rearrangement joins TRBV5-1 to TRBJ2-1; TRBD2 agrees at 8 bases. The germline V gene encodes CDR1 SGHRS and CDR2 YFSETQ. CDR3 size: 15 residues. The V gene end was trimmed by 2 bases and the J gene end by 10 bases; junction bases not matched to a gene: 11. The CDR3 is CASSFGAGVPSEQFF. CDR3 DNA sequence: TGCGCCAGCAGCTTCGGAGCGGGAGTGCCTAGCGAGCAGTTCTTC.

V gene TRBV29-1 combines with J gene TRBJ2-7, with D tentatively TRBD2 (5 bases). The CDR3 extends over 11 amino acids. Deletions cut 5 bases from V and 3 bases from J, with 8 bases between. The germline V gene has CDR1 SQVTM and CDR2 ANQGSEA. The CDR3 sequence is CSVQRNYEQYF. The CDR3 nucleotides read TGCAGCGTTCAGCGGAACTACGAGCAGTACTTC.

This clone has a handful of counts. V usage is TRBV21-1 and J usage is TRBJ2-1; the table's D call, TRBD1, has no DNA check behind it. TRBV21-1 is a known pseudogene. The CDR3 loop spans 14 amino acids. CDR3 residues: CASSKGPGVDEQFF. The DNA for the CDR3 is TGTGCCAGCAGCAAAGGGCCAGGGGTGGATGAGCAGTTCTTC.

The chain uses TRBV7-2 and TRBJ2-7; 7 bases are shared with TRBD1. The V gene's germline CDR1 is SGHTA and CDR2 FQGNSA. CDR3 length: 19 amino acids. The V gene end was trimmed by 0 bases and the J gene end by 2 bases; junction bases not matched to a gene: 16. The CDR3 here is CASSLARHFLRDRAYEQYF. CDR3 in DNA: TGTGCCAGCAGCTTAGCCCGACACTTTCTCCGGGACAGAGCCTACGAGCAGTACTTC.

The chain joins TRBV6-6 to TRBJ2-7; the D gene is possibly TRBD2 (6 bases). The CDR3 runs to 15 residues. Germline-derived CDR1 and CDR2 are MNHNY and SVGAGI (reference sequence). The V and J ends lost 0 bases and 5 bases respectively, with 14 bases between them. CDR3 amino acids: CASSYSIGTGHEQYF. In DNA, the CDR3 is TGTGCCAGCAGTTACTCGATCGGGACTGGCCACGAGCAGTACTTC.

J is TRBJ2-6 and V is TRBV5-1, with TRBD1 matching 9 bases. Germline CDR1 and CDR2: SGHRS and YFSETQ. CDR3 size: 18 residues. The J segment lost 4 bases and the V segment lost 4 bases, leaving 12 bases of the junction unmatched. The CDR3 reads CASSLSGQGASGANVLTF. The DNA for the CDR3 is TGCGCCAGCAGCCTCTCGGGACAGGGAGCGAGCGGGGCCAACGTCCTGACTTTC.

The V call is TRBV5-6, the J call TRBJ2-7; 8 nucleotides line up with TRBD2. Germline CDR1 SGHDT, CDR2 YYEEEE. The CDR3 covers 12 residues. The CDR3: CASVGLGYEQYF. In DNA, the CDR3 is TGTGCTAGCGTGGGACTAGGATACGAGCAGTACTTC.